One and the same sample provided the 27 T cell receptor beta chains below, sequenced in a study of shared clonotypes between healthy human individuals. Produced via immunoSEQ multiplex PCR; TCRdb's table is partial and in-frame only. The sample has 190,000 or so clones, roughly 70% seen once. Sequencing was carried out using memory CD4+ T cells sorted from blood. The sample's subset: CD45RA-negative fraction. These receptors were collected from a man aged 25 to 40 in good health.

V and J are TRBV7-8 and TRBJ2-1, with 7 bases aligning to TRBD2. Germline V gene data show CDR1 as SGHVS and CDR2 as FQNEAQ. The CDR3 runs to 13 residues. V shed 4 bases, J shed 10 bases, and the junction held 7 bases outside the gene matches. CDR3 amino acids: CASSSDTGGEQFF. CDR3 in DNA: TGTGCCAGCAGCTCCGACACGGGAGGCGAGCAGTTCTTC.

The chain employs TRBV11-3 and TRBJ2-1; 7 bases align to TRBD1. The CDR3 sequence is 13 residues long. The J segment lost 10 bases and the V segment lost 5 bases, leaving 8 bases of the junction unmatched. CDR1 and CDR2 (germline): SGHNT, YENEEA. As DNA, the CDR3 is TGTGCCAGCAGCCGCGACAGGGCTGGCGAGCAGTTCTTC. It specifies CASSRDRAGEQFF.

The chain has TRBV7-3 and TRBJ2-7; 9 nucleotides agree with TRBD2. V was pared by 8 bases and J by 1 base, with 9 bases of the junction left unmatched. The CDR3 has 15 residues. Looked up from germline, CDR1 is SGHTA and CDR2 is FQGTGA. The chain's CDR3 is CASAIAGVPSYEQYF. CDR3 coding DNA: TGTGCCAGCGCGATAGCGGGAGTCCCTTCCTACGAGCAGTACTTC.

This sequence joins TRBV19 and TRBJ2-7, with 8 bases matching TRBD1. V lost 4 bases to trimming and J lost 5 bases; unmatched junction nucleotides: 7. This CDR3 is 14 amino acids long. Germline assignment: CDR1 LNHDA and CDR2 SQIVND (reference sequence). CDR3 sequence (DNA): TGTGCCAGTAGTACCCTACGGACAGGGAACGAGCAGTACTTC. This encodes CASSTLRTGNEQYF.

There are a few counts of this clone. The rearrangement links TRBV19 to TRBJ1-2; D is possibly TRBD1 (5 bases). CDR3 size: 14 residues. Trimming stripped 3 bases from V and 5 bases from J, with 13 bases between. The germline V gene encodes CDR1 LNHDA and CDR2 SQIVND (reference sequence). CDR3 sequence reads: CASSMRGSIYGYTF. The CDR3 region has the DNA TGTGCCAGTAGTATGCGGGGCAGCATTTATGGCTACACCTTC.

This chain links TRBV28 with TRBJ2-7; D may be TRBD1 (6 bases). This CDR3 is 15 amino acids long. Between the trimmed V and J ends, which lost 5 bases and 5 bases, there was a span of 19 bases. The germline V gene encodes CDR1 MDHEN and CDR2 SYDVKM. The DNA of the CDR3 is TGTGCCAGCAGTATCGACCCACAGGGTTCCCACGAGCAGTACTTC. Translating gives CASSIDPQGSHEQYF.

The CDR3 nucleotides are TGTGCCAGCAGTTCCCAGGTTGCGGGAGGGGGATACAATGAGCAGTTCTTC. Protein product: CASSSQVAGGGYNEQFF. The chain joins TRBV28 to TRBJ2-1, with TRBD2 matching 9 bases. The CDR3 is 17 residues long. V trimming: 4 bases; J trimming: 4 bases; junction bases outside the gene matches: 11. Per the germline V gene, CDR1 is MDHEN and CDR2 is SYDVKM.

In nucleotides, the CDR3 is TGTGCCAGCTCACTCCGGGCGGAGACCCAGTACTTC. It yields the protein CASSLRAETQYF. The V call is TRBV18, the J call TRBJ2-5; D is unresolved. Germline V gene sequence: CDR1 KGHSH, CDR2 LQKENI. V was pared by 4 bases and J by 5 bases, with 8 bases between. There are 12 residues in the CDR3.

The chain has TRBV5-8 and TRBJ1-2; D gene unclear. Germline loops: CDR1 SGHTS, CDR2 YDEGEE. V dropped 5 bases and J dropped 1 base, with 9 bases sitting between them. The CDR3 loop spans 13 amino acids. The CDR3 coding sequence is TGTGCCAGCAGTATGACCGTTAACTATGGCTACACCTTC. Translated, it gives CASSMTVNYGYTF.

Comment on this clone: Additional DNA sequences in this sample encode the identical CDR3. The chain is built from TRBV5-4 and TRBJ1-1; D not resolved. The V end was cut by 1 base, the J end by 1 base, with 8 bases between. Looked up from germline, CDR1 is SGHNT and CDR2 is YYREEE (reference sequence). The CDR3 runs to 14 residues. In nucleotides, the CDR3 is TGTGCCAGCAGCTTGTCACAGACGAACACTGAAGCTTTCTTT. This codes for CASSLSQTNTEAFF.

This rearrangement joins TRBV4-1 to TRBJ2-7, with TRBD1 matching 7 bases. Germline CDR1 MGHRA, CDR2 YSYEKL. This CDR3 region has 15 residues. The junction had 8 bases not matched to a gene; V was cut back by 6 bases and J by 0 bases. The CDR3 DNA sequence: TGCGCCAGCAGACGAGAAGGGGGCCGCTCCTACGAGCAGTACTTC. Translating it yields CASRREGGRSYEQYF.

The chain uses TRBV15 and TRBJ1-4; D gene unclear. This CDR3 has 13 amino acids. V lost 0 bases, J lost 5 bases, and 4 bases lay in between. CDR1 and CDR2 from the germline V gene are LNHNV and YYDKDF (reference sequence). The CDR3 reads CATSRDGNEKLFF. CDR3 DNA: TGTGCCACCAGCAGAGACGGGAATGAAAAACTGTTTTTT.

The rearrangement links TRBV6-4 to TRBJ2-3; D uncertain. From germline, CDR1 is MRHNA and CDR2 SNTAGT. This CDR3 is 12 amino acids long. Between the trimmed V and J ends, which lost 6 bases and 6 bases, there was a span of 10 bases. The CDR3 region is CASSLGSDTQYF. In nucleotides, the CDR3 is TGTGCCAGCAGCTTAGGAAGTGATACGCAGTATTTT.

The rearrangement uses TRBV11-2 and TRBJ2-2, with TRBD1 matching over 10 bases. Germline V CDR1 and CDR2: SGHAT, FQNNGV. The CDR3 contains 15 residues. The V gene end was trimmed by 4 bases and the J gene end by 3 bases; junction bases not matched to a gene: 2. The CDR3 region is CASSSGTGDTGELFF. DNA for the CDR3: TGTGCCAGCAGCTCGGGGACAGGGGACACCGGGGAGCTGTTTTTT.

This clone was recorded many times. The chain is built from TRBV11-3 and TRBJ2-1; 8 positions agree with TRBD2. The CDR3 is made up of 14 amino acids. The germline CDR1 and CDR2 sequences are SGHNT and YENEEA. The V and J ends lost 1 base and 9 bases, in that order; junction bases with no gene match: 5. The CDR3 loop is CASSLVSAGGEQFF. The CDR3 DNA follows: TGTGCCAGCAGCTTAGTTTCTGCGGGAGGTGAGCAGTTCTTC.

The chain has TRBV19 and TRBJ2-2, with 7 bases matching TRBD2. The CDR3 contains 16 residues. The germline V gene has CDR1 LNHDA and CDR2 SQIVND (reference sequence). J was trimmed by 1 base and V by 5 bases; bases with no gene match: 7. The CDR3 DNA sequence: TGTGCCAGTAGTCCCGACCCTAGCGGGAACACCGGGGAGCTGTTTTTT. Translating gives CASSPDPSGNTGELFF.

Written as DNA, the CDR3 is TGTGCCAGCAGTCTCCAACGGGACAGGAACACTGAAGCTTTCTTT. Protein sequence: CASSLQRDRNTEAFF. The chain carries TRBV28 and TRBJ1-1; 7 bases line up with TRBD1. Germline values: CDR1 MDHEN, CDR2 SYDVKM. CDR3 size: 15 residues. The V segment lost 5 bases and the J segment 1 base; nucleotides outside the gene matches: 7.

The chain recombines TRBV28 with TRBJ1-2; D is undetermined. From germline, CDR1 is MDHEN and CDR2 SYDVKM. The germline V and J ends were trimmed by 5 bases and 3 bases, with 13 bases remaining between them. CDR3 size: 14 residues. The CDR3 DNA sequence: TGTGCCAGCAGTAACGGAGGAGGGCACTATGGCTACACCTTC. Translating gives CASSNGGGHYGYTF.

Comment on this clone: A far more abundant clone sits one base away, making this likely a read error. This chain joins TRBV11-2 and TRBJ2-3; D is unresolved. Trimming left V 5 bases short and J 2 bases short, with 2 bases between. Germline CDR1 reads SGHAT; CDR2 reads FQNNGV. The CDR3 has 11 amino acids. CDR3 coding DNA: TGTGCCAGCAGCACCACAGATACGCAGTATTTT. Protein product: CASSTTDTQYF.

This clone has a single count. V usage is TRBV29-1 and J usage is TRBJ2-7; 8 nucleotides line up with TRBD2. This CDR3 region has 13 residues. Germline assignment: CDR1 SQVTM and CDR2 ANQGSEA. V gave up 1 base and J gave up 1 base; unmatched junction bases: 0. This CDR3 is CSVEGLASYEQYF. The DNA for the CDR3 is TGCAGCGTTGAAGGACTAGCGTCCTACGAGCAGTACTTC.

The DNA for the CDR3 is TGTGCCAGCAGTTTTGGCGGGAGATACGAGCAGTACTTC. Encoded protein: CASSFGGRYEQYF. V is TRBV27 and J is TRBJ2-7, with 7 nucleotides matching TRBD2. Germline loops: CDR1 MNHEY, CDR2 SMNVEV (reference sequence). The CDR3 length is 13 residues. After removal of 3 bases from V and 4 bases from J, the junction contained 3 bases not matched to a gene.

In the case of this clone: One end of the junction is discordant with germline, which a read error may explain. The genes are TRBV7-7 and TRBJ2-5; TRBD2 aligns across 8 bases. There are 15 residues in the CDR3. CDR1 SSHAT and CDR2 FNYEAQ come from the germline V gene (reference sequence). CDR3: CASSSSGTREETQYF. Written as DNA, the CDR3 is TGTGCTAGCAGTTCCTCCGGGACTAGGGAAGAGACCCAGTACTTC.

The gene calls are TRBV10-1 and TRBJ2-3; D is unresolved. The CDR3 loop spans 13 amino acids. Germline CDR1 is WNHNN and CDR2 is SYGVQD (reference sequence). Trimming removed 0 bases at V and 2 bases at J, with 3 bases between. The CDR3 nucleotides are TGCGCCAGCAGTGAGTCCGCCACAGATACGCAGTATTTT. Translated: CASSESATDTQYF.

DNA for the CDR3: TGTGCCAGCTCACGGGGAGGGCGCCGGGAGCTGTTTTTT. The encoded protein is CASSRGGRRELFF. The chain recombines TRBV18 with TRBJ2-2, with 7 bases that match TRBD2. Trimming removed 4 bases from V and 9 bases from J; junction bases left unmatched: 5. There are 13 residues in the CDR3. Germline values: CDR1 KGHSH, CDR2 LQKENI.

The chain is built from TRBV6-1 and TRBJ1-1; D is uncertain. The CDR3 spans 15 residues. Trimming shortened V by 3 bases and J by 0 bases, and 11 bases separated the two germline ends. CDR1 and CDR2 (germline): MNHNS, SASEGT. The CDR3 protein is CASSEPIPMNTEAFF. CDR3 DNA sequence: TGTGCCAGCAGTGAGCCCATCCCGATGAACACTGAAGCTTTCTTT.

This clone appeared a few times. This chain uses TRBV14 with TRBJ2-3; D gene ambiguous. V gave up 0 bases and J gave up 8 bases, with 6 bases separating them. The V gene's germline CDR1 is SGHDN and CDR2 FVKESK. CDR3 length: 12 amino acids. The CDR3 DNA reads TGTGCCAGCAGCCAAGACCACGGTACGCAGTATTTT. Its protein is CASSQDHGTQYF.

The table lists this clone with a count of one. The chain joins TRBV27 to TRBJ1-1, with TRBD1 identical over 9 bases. The J segment lost 2 bases and the V segment lost 6 bases, leaving 4 bases of the junction unmatched. The CDR3 is made up of 14 amino acids. Germline CDR1 MNHEY, CDR2 SMNVEV (reference sequence). Here the CDR3 reads CASRDRGSNTEAFF. The CDR3 region has the DNA TGTGCCAGCAGGGACAGGGGATCAAACACTGAAGCTTTCTTT.